Listed below are T cell receptor beta chains from one sample, sequenced in a study of radiation and T cells in renal cell carcinoma. Repertoires were generated with immunoSEQ multiplex PCR, while TCRdb's copy carries only in-frame clones and drops some. The table records roughly 130,000 clones, 85% to 90% of them present only once. The source was blood, collected from a patient whose treatment included radiotherapy and nephrectomy. The receptors were gathered from a woman in her 70s with renal cell carcinoma. CDR3s include the opening cysteine and the closing phenylalanine or tryptophan.

cdr3_length: 14; v_call: TRBV5-1; j_call: TRBJ1-4; cdr3_aa: CASSTGRVRGELFF
cdr3_length: 14; v_call: TRBV7-9; j_call: TRBJ1-5; cdr3_aa: CASSGRDRGQPQHF
cdr3_length: 16; v_call: TRBV5-4; j_call: TRBJ1-5; cdr3_aa: CASSLLWATSNQPQHF
cdr3_length: 13; v_call: TRBV28; j_call: TRBJ1-1; cdr3_aa: CASSNRGPTEAFF
cdr3_length: 13; v_call: TRBV15; j_call: TRBJ2-7; cdr3_aa: CATSRGDSYEQYF
cdr3_length: 12; v_call: TRBV10-3; j_call: TRBJ1-2; cdr3_aa: CAIKGQDYGYTF
cdr3_length: 14; v_call: TRBV28; j_call: TRBJ2-7; cdr3_aa: CASSLGGRDYEQYF
cdr3_length: 11; v_call: TRBV5-1; j_call: TRBJ2-7; cdr3_aa: CASSLEDEQYF
cdr3_length: 15; v_call: TRBV9; j_call: TRBJ2-7; cdr3_aa: CASSVAGTLDYEQYF
cdr3_length: 13; v_call: TRBV11-2; j_call: TRBJ2-7; cdr3_aa: CASSLVGRREQYF
cdr3_length: 14; v_call: TRBV30; j_call: TRBJ2-2; cdr3_aa: CAWDPGTNTGELFF
cdr3_length: 17; v_call: TRBV5-6; j_call: TRBJ1-1; cdr3_aa: CASSLAGQGSWNTEAFF
cdr3_length: 13; v_call: TRBV5-1; j_call: TRBJ2-3; cdr3_aa: CASSRVAADTQYF
cdr3_length: 15; v_call: TRBV5-4; j_call: TRBJ1-1; cdr3_aa: CASTSERAMNTEAFF
cdr3_length: 13; v_call: TRBV5-6; j_call: TRBJ2-4; cdr3_aa: CASSLLGQNIQYF
cdr3_length: 15; v_call: TRBV2; j_call: TRBJ1-2; cdr3_aa: CASRETGQSYYGYTF
cdr3_length: 14; v_call: TRBV6-5; j_call: TRBJ1-1; cdr3_aa: CASRRTGVNTEAFF
cdr3_length: 14; v_call: TRBV7-2; j_call: TRBJ2-7; cdr3_aa: CASSLEALSYEQYF
cdr3_length: 14; v_call: TRBV2; j_call: TRBJ1-4; cdr3_aa: CASSEQGIGEKLFF
cdr3_length: 15; v_call: TRBV7-9; j_call: TRBJ2-3; cdr3_aa: CASGPGLAGTDTQYF
cdr3_length: 15; v_call: TRBV18; j_call: TRBJ1-3; cdr3_aa: CASSPGRFSGNTIYF